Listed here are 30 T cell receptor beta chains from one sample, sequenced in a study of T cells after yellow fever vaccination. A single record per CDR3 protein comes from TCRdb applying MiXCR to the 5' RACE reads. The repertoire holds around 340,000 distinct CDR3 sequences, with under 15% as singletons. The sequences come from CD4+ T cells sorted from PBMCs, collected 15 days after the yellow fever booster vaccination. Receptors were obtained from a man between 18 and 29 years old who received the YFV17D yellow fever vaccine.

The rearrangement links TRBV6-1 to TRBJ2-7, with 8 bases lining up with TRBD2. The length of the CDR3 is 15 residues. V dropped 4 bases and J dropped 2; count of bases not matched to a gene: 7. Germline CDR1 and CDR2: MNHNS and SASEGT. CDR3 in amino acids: CASSAGGGPAYEQYV. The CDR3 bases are TGTGCCAGCAGTGCAGGCGGGGGGCCAGCCTACGAGCAGTACGTC.

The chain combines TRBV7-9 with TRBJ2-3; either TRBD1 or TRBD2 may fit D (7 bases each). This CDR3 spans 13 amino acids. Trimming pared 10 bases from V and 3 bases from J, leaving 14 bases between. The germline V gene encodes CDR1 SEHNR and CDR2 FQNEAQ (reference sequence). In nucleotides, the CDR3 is TGTGCCACGCACAGGGGAGGGACAGATACGCAGTATTTT. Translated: CATHRGGTDTQYF.

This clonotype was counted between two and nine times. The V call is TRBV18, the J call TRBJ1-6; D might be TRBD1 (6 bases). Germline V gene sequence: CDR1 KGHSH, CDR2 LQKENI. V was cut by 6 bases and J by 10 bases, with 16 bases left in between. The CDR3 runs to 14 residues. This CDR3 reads CASSPGAGASPLHF. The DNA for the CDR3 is TGTGCCAGCTCCCCCGGGGCAGGGGCCTCACCCCTCCACTTT.

The CDR3 coding sequence is TGTGCCAGCAGTTACACGGGAGTCCTTCCACCAAGCACCTTC. Translation gives CASSYTGVLPPSTF. The chain uses TRBV6-2 or TRBV6-3 and TRBJ1-2; D is ambiguous. Per the germline V gene, CDR1 is MNHEY and CDR2 is SVGEGT. Trimming pared 2 bases from V and 13 bases from J, leaving 20 bases between. This CDR3 spans 14 amino acids.

The CDR3, as DNA: TGCAGTGCTACGTTGGGCAATCAGCCCCAGCATTTT. Translating it yields CSATLGNQPQHF. This chain uses TRBV20-1 with TRBJ1-5; no definite D call. Trimming cost V 4 bases and J 2 bases, with 6 bases left between them. This CDR3 is built from 12 residues. CDR1 and CDR2 from the germline V gene are DFQATT and SNEGSKA (reference sequence).

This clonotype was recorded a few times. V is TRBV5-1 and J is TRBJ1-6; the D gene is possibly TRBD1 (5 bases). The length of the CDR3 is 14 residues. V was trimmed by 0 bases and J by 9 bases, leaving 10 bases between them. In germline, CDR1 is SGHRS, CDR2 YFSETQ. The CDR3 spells CASSLGGVSSPLHF. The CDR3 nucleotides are TGCGCCAGCAGCTTGGGGGGGGTGAGTTCACCCCTCCACTTT.

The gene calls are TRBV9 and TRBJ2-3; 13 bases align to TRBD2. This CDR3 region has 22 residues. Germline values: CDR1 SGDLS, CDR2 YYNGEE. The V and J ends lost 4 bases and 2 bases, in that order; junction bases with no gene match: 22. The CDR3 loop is CASSRTSGGAQHSPRPTDTQYF. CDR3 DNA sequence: TGTGCCAGCAGCCGTACTAGCGGGGGGGCCCAACACTCACCTCGCCCCACAGATACGCAGTATTTT.

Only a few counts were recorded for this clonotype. This CDR3 is CASGLVAAGRRSPLHF. Here the CDR3 DNA reads TGTGCTAGTGGTTTGGTAGCGGCAGGGCGCCGCTCACCCCTCCACTTT. The chain combines TRBV12-5 with TRBJ1-6, with D perhaps matching TRBD1 (5 bases). CDR1 is LGHNT, CDR2 FRNRAP, per germline. The CDR3 length is 16 residues. Trimming took 0 bases from V and 10 from J, leaving 16 bases between them.

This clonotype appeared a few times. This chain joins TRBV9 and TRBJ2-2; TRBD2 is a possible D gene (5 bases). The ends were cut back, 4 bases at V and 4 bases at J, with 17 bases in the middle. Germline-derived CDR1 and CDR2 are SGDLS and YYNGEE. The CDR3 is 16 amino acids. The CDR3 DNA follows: TGTGCCAGCAGCCCCCGCGCGGGTGCGGGCACCGGGGAGCTGTTTTTT. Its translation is CASSPRAGAGTGELFF.

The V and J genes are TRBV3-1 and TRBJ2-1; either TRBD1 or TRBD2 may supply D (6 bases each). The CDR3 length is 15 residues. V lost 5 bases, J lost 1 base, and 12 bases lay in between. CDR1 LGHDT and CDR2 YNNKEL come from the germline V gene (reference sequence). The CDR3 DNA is TGTGCCAGCAGCTGGGGGGCTTGGTCCTACAATGAGCAGTTCTTC. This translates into CASSWGAWSYNEQFF.

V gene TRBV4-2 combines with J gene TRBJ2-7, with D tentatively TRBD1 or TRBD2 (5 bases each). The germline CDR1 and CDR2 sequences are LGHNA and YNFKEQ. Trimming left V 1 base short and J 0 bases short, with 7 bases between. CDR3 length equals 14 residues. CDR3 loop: CASSQGGSSYEQYV. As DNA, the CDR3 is TGTGCCAGCAGCCAAGGGGGGAGCTCCTACGAGCAGTACGTC.

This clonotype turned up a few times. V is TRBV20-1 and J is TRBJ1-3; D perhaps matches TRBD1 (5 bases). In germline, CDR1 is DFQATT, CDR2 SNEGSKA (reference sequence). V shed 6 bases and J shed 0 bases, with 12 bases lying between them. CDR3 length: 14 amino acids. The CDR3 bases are TGCAGTGCAGGAGACAGCGGCTCTGGAAACACCATATATTTT. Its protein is CSAGDSGSGNTIYF.

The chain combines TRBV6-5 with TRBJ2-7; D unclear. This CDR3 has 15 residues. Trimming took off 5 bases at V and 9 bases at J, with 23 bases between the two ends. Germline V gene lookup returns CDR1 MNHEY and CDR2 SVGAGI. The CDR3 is CASSRPGPTNCWQYV. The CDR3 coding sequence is TGTGCCAGCAGTCGACCGGGTCCTACTAATTGCTGGCAGTACGTC.

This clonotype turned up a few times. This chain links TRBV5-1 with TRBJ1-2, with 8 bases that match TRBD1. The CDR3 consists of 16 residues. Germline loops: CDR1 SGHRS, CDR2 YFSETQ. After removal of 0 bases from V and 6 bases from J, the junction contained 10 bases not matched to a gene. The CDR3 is CASSLAGQGVFDGYTF. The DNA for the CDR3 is TGCGCCAGCAGCTTGGCTGGACAGGGTGTATTTGATGGCTACACCTTC.

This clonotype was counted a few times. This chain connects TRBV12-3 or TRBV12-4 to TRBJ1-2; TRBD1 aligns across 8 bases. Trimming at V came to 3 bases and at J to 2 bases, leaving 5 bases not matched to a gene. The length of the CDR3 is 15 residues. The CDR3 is CASSFQGQGNYGYTF. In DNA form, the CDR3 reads TGTGCCAGCAGTTTTCAAGGACAGGGCAACTATGGCTACACCTTC.

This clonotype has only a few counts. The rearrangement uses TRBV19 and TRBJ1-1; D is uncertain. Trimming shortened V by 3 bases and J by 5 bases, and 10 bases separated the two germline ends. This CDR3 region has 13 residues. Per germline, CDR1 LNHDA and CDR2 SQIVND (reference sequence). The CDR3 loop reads CASSIASLTEAFF. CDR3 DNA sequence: TGTGCCAGTAGTATCGCCAGTCTAACTGAAGCTTTCTTT.

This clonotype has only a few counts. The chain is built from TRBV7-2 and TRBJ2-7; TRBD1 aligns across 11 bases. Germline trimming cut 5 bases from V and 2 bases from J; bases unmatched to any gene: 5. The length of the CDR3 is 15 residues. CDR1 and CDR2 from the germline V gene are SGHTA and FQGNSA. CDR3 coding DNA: TGTGCCAGCAGCCGTGGACAGGGGGCTACCTACGAGCAGTACTTC. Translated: CASSRGQGATYEQYF.

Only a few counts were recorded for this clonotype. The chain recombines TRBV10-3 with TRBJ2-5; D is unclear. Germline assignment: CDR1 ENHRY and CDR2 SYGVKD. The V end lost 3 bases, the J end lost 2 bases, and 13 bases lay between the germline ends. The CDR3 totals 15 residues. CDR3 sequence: CAISDPRAGQETQYF. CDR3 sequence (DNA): TGTGCCATCAGTGACCCAAGGGCCGGACAAGAGACCCAGTACTTC.

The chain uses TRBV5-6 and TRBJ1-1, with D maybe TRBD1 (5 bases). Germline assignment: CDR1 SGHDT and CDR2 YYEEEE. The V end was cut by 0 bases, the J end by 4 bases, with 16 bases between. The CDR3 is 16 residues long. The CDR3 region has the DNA TGTGCCAGCAGCTTGGCTCTCTCAGGGACGGGCACTGAAGCTTTCTTT. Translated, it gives CASSLALSGTGTEAFF.

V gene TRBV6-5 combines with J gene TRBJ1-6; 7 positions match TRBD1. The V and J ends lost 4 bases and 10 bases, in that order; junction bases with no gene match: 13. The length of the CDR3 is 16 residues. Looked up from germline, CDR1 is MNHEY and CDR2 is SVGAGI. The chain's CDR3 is CASSSRQGQGVSPLHF. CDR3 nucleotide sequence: TGTGCCAGCAGTTCTCGACAGGGTCAAGGGGTATCACCCCTCCACTTT.

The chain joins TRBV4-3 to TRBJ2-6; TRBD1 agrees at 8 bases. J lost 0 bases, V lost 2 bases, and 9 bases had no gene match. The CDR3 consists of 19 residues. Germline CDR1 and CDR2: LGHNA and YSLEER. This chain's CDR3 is CASSQLRWTGPSGANVLTF. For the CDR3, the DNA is TGCGCCAGCAGCCAATTAAGGTGGACAGGGCCCTCTGGGGCCAACGTCCTGACTTTC.

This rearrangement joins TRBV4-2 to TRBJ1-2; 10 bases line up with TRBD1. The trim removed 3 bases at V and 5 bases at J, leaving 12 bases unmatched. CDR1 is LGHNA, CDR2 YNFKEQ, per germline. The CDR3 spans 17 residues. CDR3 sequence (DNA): TGTGCCAGCAGCCAGGAAACGGGACAGGGGAATCGGTATGGCTACACCTTC. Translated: CASSQETGQGNRYGYTF.

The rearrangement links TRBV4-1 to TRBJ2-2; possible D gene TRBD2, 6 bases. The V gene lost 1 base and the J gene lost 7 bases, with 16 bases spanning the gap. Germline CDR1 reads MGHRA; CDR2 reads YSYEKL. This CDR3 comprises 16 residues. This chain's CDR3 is CASSQVLLAIGGELFF. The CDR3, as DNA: TGCGCCAGCAGCCAAGTACTGCTAGCGATCGGCGGGGAGCTGTTTTTT.

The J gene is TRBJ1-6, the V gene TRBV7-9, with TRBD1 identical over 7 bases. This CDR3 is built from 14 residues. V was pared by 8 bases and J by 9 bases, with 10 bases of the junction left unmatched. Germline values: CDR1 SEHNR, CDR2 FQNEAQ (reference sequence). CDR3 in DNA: TGTGCCAGCGCCTCCGACAGGGTCGGTTCACCCCTCCACTTT. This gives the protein CASASDRVGSPLHF.

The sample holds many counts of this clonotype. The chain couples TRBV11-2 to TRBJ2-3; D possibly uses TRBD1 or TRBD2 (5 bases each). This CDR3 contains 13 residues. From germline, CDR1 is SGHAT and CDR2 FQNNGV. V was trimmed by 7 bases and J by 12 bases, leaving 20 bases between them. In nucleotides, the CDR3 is TGTGCCAGCAAGCTCCCCCCGGGACGGGTCCAGTATTTT. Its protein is CASKLPPGRVQYF.

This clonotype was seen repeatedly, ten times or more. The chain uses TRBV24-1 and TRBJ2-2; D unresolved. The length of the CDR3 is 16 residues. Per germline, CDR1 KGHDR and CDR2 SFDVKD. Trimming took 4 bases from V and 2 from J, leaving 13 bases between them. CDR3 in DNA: TGTGCCACCAGTGACGTCTCTTATCTCAACACCGGGGAGCTGTTTTTT. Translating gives CATSDVSYLNTGELFF.

CDR3 protein: CASSIGQGRGGTDTQYF. In DNA, the CDR3 is TGTGCCAGCAGCATAGGACAGGGCCGGGGGGGCACAGATACGCAGTATTTT. The chain carries TRBV5-4 and TRBJ2-3, with a possible D match to TRBD1 (8 bases). Germline-derived CDR1 and CDR2 are SGHNT and YYREEE (reference sequence). The V end was cut by 4 bases, the J end by 1 base, with 19 bases between. CDR3 length: 17 amino acids.

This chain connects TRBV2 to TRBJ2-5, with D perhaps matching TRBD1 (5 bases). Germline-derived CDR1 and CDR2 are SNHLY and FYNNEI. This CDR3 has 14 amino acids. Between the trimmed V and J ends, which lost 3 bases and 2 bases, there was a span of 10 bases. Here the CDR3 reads CASSDRTHQETQYF. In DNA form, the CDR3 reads TGTGCCAGCAGTGATAGGACACATCAAGAGACCCAGTACTTC.

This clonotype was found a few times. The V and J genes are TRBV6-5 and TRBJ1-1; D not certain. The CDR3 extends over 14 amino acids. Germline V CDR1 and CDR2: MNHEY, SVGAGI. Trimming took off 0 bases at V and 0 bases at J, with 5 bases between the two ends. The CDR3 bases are TGTGCCAGCAGTTACTCGATGTTGAACACTGAAGCTTTCTTT. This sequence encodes CASSYSMLNTEAFF.

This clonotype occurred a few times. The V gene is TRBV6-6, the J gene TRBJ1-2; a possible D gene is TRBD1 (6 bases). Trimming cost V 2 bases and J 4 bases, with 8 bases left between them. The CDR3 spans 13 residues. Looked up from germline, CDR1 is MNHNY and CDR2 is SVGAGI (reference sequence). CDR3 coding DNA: TGTGCCAGCAGTTACGGGACACTCTATGGCTACACCTTC. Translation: CASSYGTLYGYTF.